The next 25 T cell receptor beta chains were all read from a single sample in a study of T cells after yellow fever vaccination. TCRdb reanalysed the 5' RACE reads using MiXCR and keeps one entry per CDR3 protein. The sample has some 350,000 distinct CDR3 sequences, 11% seen once; the top ten hold 18%. Material: PBMCs, obtained on the day of the first yellow fever vaccination. These receptors were obtained from a man younger than 30 who received the YFV17D yellow fever vaccine.

CDR3 sequence reads: CASSRSPGTEAFF. The CDR3 DNA is TGTGCCAGCAGCCGGTCGCCGGGGACTGAAGCTTTCTTT. V gene TRBV7-2 combines with J gene TRBJ1-1; D unresolved. The CDR3 totals 13 residues. The germline V gene encodes CDR1 SGHTA and CDR2 FQGNSA. Trimming took off 5 bases at V and 5 bases at J, with 12 bases between the two ends.

This clonotype was found many times. The junction and the germline gene differ at one end; a read error may be behind it. The chain couples TRBV6-1 to TRBJ1-3; D uncertain. CDR1 and CDR2 from the germline V gene are MNHNS and SASEGT. The CDR3 has 14 residues. CDR3 region: CASTEQFSGNTIYF. For the CDR3, the DNA is TGTGCCAGCACTGAACAGTTCTCTGGAAACACCATATATTTT.

This clonotype has only a few counts. V and J are TRBV5-1 and TRBJ2-2; D could derive from TRBD1 or TRBD2 (5 bases each). CDR1 SGHRS and CDR2 YFSETQ come from the germline V gene. Trimming left V 2 bases short and J 4 bases short, with 12 bases between. CDR3 length: 15 residues. The CDR3 here is CASSFWGSVTGELFF. CDR3 nucleotides: TGCGCCAGCAGCTTTTGGGGGTCGGTCACCGGGGAGCTGTTTTTT.

The V call is TRBV7-7, the J call TRBJ2-3, with TRBD2 matching 9 bases. The CDR3 covers 16 residues. V lost 1 base and J lost 5; bases outside the gene matches: 7. Germline V CDR1 and CDR2: SSHAT, FNYEAQ (reference sequence). CDR3 region: CASSLGASGAGDTQYF. For the CDR3, the DNA is TGTGCCAGCAGCTTAGGAGCTAGCGGGGCGGGAGATACGCAGTATTTT.

This clonotype was picked up a small number of times. The chain employs TRBV5-1 and TRBJ2-2; tentative D call: TRBD2 (5 bases). The germline V gene has CDR1 SGHRS and CDR2 YFSETQ. V shed 1 base and J shed 0 bases, with 10 bases lying between them. The CDR3 spans 16 residues. The CDR3: CASSLQAVSNTGELFF. CDR3 sequence (DNA): TGCGCCAGCAGCTTGCAAGCGGTTTCGAACACCGGGGAGCTGTTTTTT.

The chain joins TRBV29-1 to TRBJ2-5, with TRBD2 identical over 8 bases. There are 14 residues in the CDR3. The germline V gene encodes CDR1 SQVTM and CDR2 ANQGSEA. J gave up 5 bases and V 0 bases, and 5 bases lay outside the gene matches. CDR3 residues: CSVEERGAGETQYF. In DNA form, the CDR3 reads TGCAGCGTTGAAGAGCGGGGGGCGGGGGAGACCCAGTACTTC.

This clonotype was observed at least ten times. V is TRBV7-2 and J is TRBJ2-3, with 10 bases fitting TRBD2. Germline V lookup: CDR1 SGHTA, CDR2 FQGNSA. The CDR3 loop spans 14 amino acids. J lost 3 bases, V lost 4 bases, and 1 base had no gene match. DNA of the CDR3: TGTGCCAGCAGCTCGGGACTAGCGACAGATACGCAGTATTTT. This encodes CASSSGLATDTQYF.

This rearrangement joins TRBV20-1 to TRBJ1-6; D is unresolved. V was clipped by 2 bases and J by 8 bases, with 19 bases between them. The CDR3 sequence is 16 residues long. Germline lookup yields CDR1 DFQATT and CDR2 SNEGSKA (reference sequence). The CDR3 DNA is TGCAGTGCTAGAAACCCTCGCGGTGGTGGGGATTCACCCCTCCACTTT. Translated, it gives CSARNPRGGGDSPLHF.

In its sample, this clonotype was seen a few times. The chain uses TRBV6-2 or TRBV6-3 and TRBJ2-5; D is unclear. V lost 6 bases to trimming and J lost 2 bases, with 13 bases between them. From germline, CDR1 is MNHEY and CDR2 SVGEGT. This CDR3 is 14 amino acids long. CDR3 coding DNA: TGTGCCAGCAGCCCACGGCGAATACAAGAGACCCAGTACTTC. Encoded protein: CASSPRRIQETQYF.

V gene TRBV14 combines with J gene TRBJ2-3, with 8 bases lining up with TRBD2. V lost 8 bases, J lost 4 bases, and 5 bases stayed unmatched. Per the germline V gene, CDR1 is SGHDN and CDR2 is FVKESK. The length of the CDR3 is 13 residues. The CDR3 sequence: CASAGSGADTQYF. CDR3 bases: TGTGCCAGCGCAGGTAGCGGGGCAGATACGCAGTATTTT.

In this sample, this clonotype turned up a few times. The rearrangement uses TRBV6-2 or TRBV6-3 and TRBJ1-1; TRBD1 matches 7 bases. Germline-derived CDR1 and CDR2 are MNHEY and SVGEGT. The V gene end was trimmed by 7 bases and the J gene end by 1 base; junction bases not matched to a gene: 12. The CDR3 contains 16 residues. DNA for the CDR3: TGTGCCAGCACCCCCAGGGGGGGGGTGGAGAACACTGAAGCTTTCTTT. This gives the protein CASTPRGGVENTEAFF.

The CDR3 DNA reads TGCGCCAGCAGCTTGTCCAGTCCCAATGAGCAGTTCTTC. This codes for CASSLSSPNEQFF. The chain couples TRBV5-1 to TRBJ2-1; D is ambiguous. Looked up from germline, CDR1 is SGHRS and CDR2 is YFSETQ. The length of the CDR3 is 13 residues. Trimming took off 1 base at V and 6 bases at J, with 8 bases between the two ends.

This clonotype was counted a few times. V is TRBV6-5 and J is TRBJ2-7; 8 bases line up with TRBD1. The CDR3 sequence is 15 residues long. Germline CDR1 reads MNHEY; CDR2 reads SVGAGI. The V segment lost 7 bases and the J segment 2 bases; nucleotides outside the gene matches: 10. The CDR3 DNA follows: TGTGCCAGCACTTCCCCAGACAGGGGCACCTACGAGCAGTACTTC. Translating it yields CASTSPDRGTYEQYF.

The chain uses TRBV5-1 and TRBJ2-1, with D perhaps being TRBD1 or TRBD2 (7 bases each). The V end lost 4 bases, the J end lost 8 bases, and 16 bases lay between the germline ends. The CDR3 is made up of 14 amino acids. Germline CDR1 and CDR2: SGHRS and YFSETQ. DNA for the CDR3: TGCGCCAGCAGCCCAGGACTAGGGGGCGATGAGCAGTTCTTC. Translation gives CASSPGLGGDEQFF.

The gene calls are TRBV7-9 and TRBJ1-2; no reliable D call. Germline values: CDR1 SEHNR, CDR2 FQNEAQ (reference sequence). The V gene lost 7 bases and the J gene lost 8 bases, with 17 bases spanning the gap. CDR3 length: 13 residues. The CDR3 DNA reads TGTGCCAGCACTCTAGCGGGAGCTGAAGGCTACACCTTC. This sequence encodes CASTLAGAEGYTF. Based on the CDR3 plus reference TRBV7-9 and TRBJ1-2, the full variable domain is DTGVSQNPRHKITKRGQNVTFRCDPISEHNRLYWYRQTLGQGPEFLTYFQNEAQLEKSRLLSDRFSAERPKGSFSTLEIQRTEQGDSAMYLCASTLAGAEGYTFGSGTRLTVV.

The table lists this clonotype with a few counts. The chain uses TRBV7-3 and TRBJ2-5; D is perhaps TRBD1 or TRBD2 (5 bases each). The CDR3 covers 15 residues. Germline CDR1 reads SGHTA; CDR2 reads FQGTGA. The germline V and J ends were trimmed by 1 base and 5 bases, with 14 bases remaining between them. CDR3 bases: TGTGCCAGCAGCTTAAGTGGGGGATGGGGCGAGACCCAGTACTTC. Translating it yields CASSLSGGWGETQYF. Drawing the rest from reference TRBV7-3 and TRBJ2-5, the complete variable domain is GAGVSQTPSNKVTEKGKYVELRCDPISGHTALYWYRQSLGQGPEFLIYFQGTGAADDSGLPNDRFFAVRPEGSVSTLKIQRTERGDSAVYLCASSLSGGWGETQYFGPGTRLLVL.

This clonotype showed up just a few times. The rearrangement joins TRBV19 to TRBJ1-2; 8 nucleotides match TRBD1. The length of the CDR3 is 13 residues. The junction had 12 bases not matched to a gene; V was cut back by 10 bases and J by 8 bases. Germline CDR1 LNHDA, CDR2 SQIVND (reference sequence). The CDR3 loop reads CATGMGQAKGYTF. The CDR3 DNA reads as TGTGCCACCGGGATGGGACAGGCTAAAGGCTACACCTTC.

The V gene is TRBV4-2, the J gene TRBJ1-2, with D unclear. Germline V gene lookup returns CDR1 LGHNA and CDR2 YNFKEQ. V was trimmed by 0 bases and J by 10 bases, leaving 12 bases between them. The CDR3 spans 13 residues. CDR3 DNA sequence: TGTGCCAGCAGCCAAGATATGGGGAGGACCTACACCTTC. Its translation is CASSQDMGRTYTF.

This chain connects TRBV4-3 to TRBJ1-1, with a weak D call TRBD1 (6 bases). The CDR3 is 15 residues long. V lost 1 base to trimming and J lost 4 bases, with 13 bases between them. CDR1 is LGHNA, CDR2 YSLEER, per germline. CDR3 sequence: CASSQAQGRGTEAFF. The CDR3 DNA follows: TGCGCCAGCAGCCAAGCTCAGGGGCGCGGCACTGAAGCTTTCTTT.

V and J are TRBV24-1 and TRBJ2-1; 7 bases are shared with TRBD1. From germline, CDR1 is KGHDR and CDR2 SFDVKD. J lost 1 base, V lost 4 bases, and 3 bases had no gene match. The CDR3 is 15 amino acids. Here the CDR3 DNA reads TGTGCCACCAGTGACTCAGGGGGATCCTACAATGAGCAGTTCTTC. It encodes CATSDSGGSYNEQFF.

This rearrangement joins TRBV7-9 to TRBJ2-1, with 11 nucleotides matching TRBD2. The CDR3 spans 14 residues. J lost 5 bases, V lost 7 bases, and 4 bases had no gene match. Germline loops: CDR1 SEHNR, CDR2 FQNEAQ (reference sequence). The CDR3 DNA reads TGTGCCAGCAAGCTAGCGGGGGGCGACAATGAGCAGTTCTTC. Translating gives CASKLAGGDNEQFF.

V and J are TRBV2 and TRBJ2-3; no clear D. The length of the CDR3 is 12 residues. Trimming stripped 8 bases from V and 3 bases from J, with 9 bases between. The germline gives CDR1 SNHLY, CDR2 FYNNEI. The CDR3 loop is CASESYTDTQYF. Here the CDR3 DNA reads TGTGCCAGCGAGTCTTATACAGATACGCAGTATTTT.

The chain joins TRBV20-1 to TRBJ1-3; maybe TRBD1 (5 bases). The germline V gene encodes CDR1 DFQATT and CDR2 SNEGSKA (reference sequence). This CDR3 contains 13 residues. V lost 3 bases to trimming and J lost 2 bases, with 8 bases between them. CDR3 DNA sequence: TGCAGTGCTAGGTCCAGGGCTGGAAACACCATATATTTT. Translated, it gives CSARSRAGNTIYF.

The chain carries TRBV7-2 and TRBJ2-1, with 13 positions matching TRBD2. This CDR3 has 16 amino acids. The germline CDR1 and CDR2 sequences are SGHTA and FQGNSA. V lost 5 bases and J lost 7; bases outside the gene matches: 8. CDR3 sequence reads: CASSPLTSGGKNEQFF. CDR3 nucleotides: TGTGCCAGCAGCCCTCTGACTAGCGGGGGGAAAAATGAGCAGTTCTTC.

A few counts support this clonotype. The chain couples TRBV6-4 to TRBJ2-3; no clear D gene. The CDR3 length is 12 residues. Germline loops: CDR1 MRHNA, CDR2 SNTAGT. V lost 6 bases and J lost 5, with 9 bases in between. CDR3 amino acids: CASRVIGDTQYF. CDR3 nucleotides: TGTGCCAGCAGGGTAATCGGAGATACGCAGTATTTT.